These 2 T cell receptor beta chains were sequenced from one sample in a study of OX40 agonist ivuxolimab in advanced cancers. Only in-frame clones appear in the TCRdb table, and some are missing; sequencing was by immunoSEQ multiplex PCR. This sample carries tens of thousands of clones, 79% of them seen once, and the ten largest clones take around 16%. The specimen was CD4+ or CD8+ T cells sorted from blood, collected in a trial of the OX40 agonist ivuxolimab. The receptors were gathered from an adult with an advanced solid tumor such as melanoma, head and neck, liver or kidney cancer.

This clone has a handful of counts. The rearrangement links TRBV19 to TRBJ1-6, with D possibly matching TRBD1 (5 bases). The CDR3 is 15 residues long. Trimming pared 2 bases from V and 3 bases from J, leaving 8 bases between. Looked up from germline, CDR1 is LNHDA and CDR2 is SQIVND (reference sequence). In DNA form, the CDR3 reads TGTGCCAGTAGTATAATTGGGGGCTATAATTCACCCCTCCACTTT. This encodes CASSIIGGYNSPLHF.

CDR3 residues: CASSLIMGEKLFF. The CDR3 nucleotides are TGTGCCAGCAGCTTAATTATGGGAGAAAAACTGTTTTTT. The chain is built from TRBV7-9 and TRBJ1-4, with D uncertain. Per germline, CDR1 SEHNR and CDR2 FQNEAQ (reference sequence). V lost 2 bases and J 8 bases, leaving 9 bases between the germline ends. The CDR3 length is 13 residues.